The source of this T cell receptor beta chain is a study of blood T cells in healthy people across ages. Study conclusions and caveats: Versus aged donors, long-lived donors had higher diversity and more naive CD4+ cells. With naive T cell percentage, TCR beta diversity showed a strong correlation.

This clonotype has more than one count but fewer than ten. What it binds is unknown. The second PCR ran about 6 to 12 cycles with a sample-barcoded 5' primer and J-beta primers. Via MiXCR, TCRdb re-called the 5' RACE reads, giving one row per CDR3 protein. The sample holds around 990,000 distinct CDR3 sequences, less than 45% seen once. The germline CDR1 and CDR2 sequences are DFQATT and SNEGSKA (reference sequence). Trimming cost V 0 bases and J 2 bases, with 22 bases left between them. The CDR3 length is 18 residues. Sequencing was performed on blood. The chain recombines TRBV20-1 with TRBJ1-2; D might be TRBD1 (5 bases). This TCR came from a man between 18 and 35 years old in good health. The CDR3 protein is CSARDDIYSGRGNYGYTF. The CDR3 nucleotides read TGCAGTGCTAGAGATGATATTTATTCGGGCCGGGGCAACTATGGCTACACCTTC.